Each of the 17 T cell receptor beta chains below was sequenced from the same sample in a study of blood T cell repertoires in COVID-19. Assay used: immunoSEQ multiplex PCR; TCRdb lists only in-frame clones, some missing. This table holds hundreds of thousands of clones, around 91% found once. The sequencing sample was made of peripheral blood. The receptors come from a woman in her 40s with COVID-19, enrolled during active disease.

The chain couples TRBV9 to TRBJ1-3, with D unresolved. V shed 3 bases and J shed 4 bases, with 20 bases lying between them. CDR1 and CDR2 (germline): SGDLS, YYNGEE. The CDR3 runs 17 residues. CDR3 residues: CASSALITSISGNTIYF. DNA of the CDR3: TGTGCCAGCAGCGCGCTTATTACCTCTATCTCCGGAAACACCATATATTTT.

The J gene is TRBJ2-1, the V gene TRBV3-1 (or the pseudogene TRBV3-2); D uncertain. The V end was cut by 0 bases, the J end by 9 bases, with 15 bases between. CDR1 and CDR2 from the germline V gene are LGHDT and YNNKEL (reference sequence). CDR3 length: 15 amino acids. The CDR3 DNA reads TGTGCCAGCAGCCAAGATCGCGGTTGGGTCACTGAGCAGTTCTTC. Translation: CASSQDRGWVTEQFF.

The chain has TRBV7-9 and TRBJ1-2; 7 nucleotides line up with TRBD1. This CDR3 comprises 17 residues. Germline V gene sequence: CDR1 SEHNR, CDR2 FQNEAQ (reference sequence). With 0 bases clipped from V and 8 bases from J, the junction kept 15 bases outside the gene matches. CDR3 DNA: TGTGCCAGCAGCTTAGCGGGTTATAAACAGGGGAATGAAGGCTACACCTTC. It specifies CASSLAGYKQGNEGYTF.

V usage is TRBV28 and J usage is TRBJ1-2; the D gene is possibly TRBD1 (6 bases). The germline V gene encodes CDR1 MDHEN and CDR2 SYDVKM. Trimming took 6 bases from V and 7 from J, leaving 18 bases between them. The CDR3 is 14 amino acids. The DNA for the CDR3 is TGTGCCAGCAGGCTTCCCCAAGGGGGAACTGGCTACACCTTC. The encoded protein is CASRLPQGGTGYTF.

Concerning this clone: Sequence at one end of the junction differs from germline and may be a read error. This chain uses TRBV28 with TRBJ1-5; TRBD1 aligns across 7 bases. The germline CDR1 and CDR2 sequences are MDHEN and SYDVKM. CDR3 length: 11 residues. The CDR3 bases are TGTACCAGCTCAGGGGGGCAGCCCCAGCATTTT. It translates to CTSSGGQPQHF. The full variable domain, with the rest looked up from reference TRBV28 and TRBJ1-5, is DVKVTQSSRYLVKRTGEKVFLECVQDMDHENMFWYRQDPGLGLRLIYFSYDVKMKEKGDIPEGYSVSREKKERFSLILESASTNQTSMYLCTSSGGQPQHFGDGTRLSIL.

This clone has just a few counts. The rearrangement uses TRBV6-5 and TRBJ2-7, with TRBD2 identical over 8 bases. V was pared by 7 bases and J by 1 base, with 9 bases of the junction left unmatched. The CDR3 has 15 residues. Germline V lookup: CDR1 MNHEY, CDR2 SVGAGI. The CDR3 region has the DNA TGTGCCAGCACTCCGATAGCGGGAACATCCTACGAGCAGTACTTC. Translated: CASTPIAGTSYEQYF.

The chain joins TRBV19 to TRBJ2-7; D is possibly TRBD1 (6 bases). Germline CDR1 LNHDA, CDR2 SQIVND (reference sequence). V was shortened by 6 bases and J by 3 bases, with 18 bases between the two germline ends. This CDR3 spans 15 amino acids. CDR3 protein: CASSRDGQSLYEQYF. The CDR3 DNA sequence: TGTGCCAGTAGCCGAGATGGACAGTCCCTCTACGAGCAGTACTTC.

V gene TRBV12-3 or TRBV12-4 combines with J gene TRBJ1-5, with no clear D. Between the trimmed V and J ends, which lost 6 bases and 9 bases, there was a span of 9 bases. The CDR3 runs 11 residues. The CDR3 region has the DNA TGTGCCAGCAGCCTCCTAGGGCCCCAGCATTTT. Encoded protein: CASSLLGPQHF.

The chain carries TRBV7-9 and TRBJ2-1; TRBD2 matches at 7 bases. With 5 bases clipped from V and 2 bases from J, the junction kept 18 bases outside the gene matches. Per germline, CDR1 SEHNR and CDR2 FQNEAQ (reference sequence). This CDR3 has 19 amino acids. The DNA for the CDR3 is TGTGCCAGCAGCCCACCCTTGTGGACTAGTCCATCGCCCTACAATGAGCAGTTCTTC. It yields the protein CASSPPLWTSPSPYNEQFF. Full variable domain (rest looked up from reference TRBV7-9 and TRBJ2-1): DTGVSQNPRHKITKRGQNVTFRCDPISEHNRLYWYRQTLGQGPEFLTYFQNEAQLEKSRLLSDRFSAERPKGSFSTLEIQRTEQGDSAMYLCASSPPLWTSPSPYNEQFFGPGTRLTVL.

The sample holds one count of this clone. The gene calls are TRBV6-5 and TRBJ2-3; 7 positions agree with TRBD1. CDR1 is MNHEY, CDR2 SVGAGI, per germline. V was clipped by 11 bases and J by 2 bases; unmatched bases: 7. This CDR3 has 13 amino acids. The CDR3 sequence: CAGRGQVTDTQYF. For the CDR3, the DNA is TGTGCCGGACGAGGACAGGTCACAGATACGCAGTATTTT.

The CDR3 spells CASSPPRDTANYGYTF. The CDR3 DNA reads as TGTGCCAGCAGCCCACCCCGGGACACAGCTAACTATGGCTACACCTTC. The chain is built from TRBV3-1 (or the pseudogene TRBV3-2) and TRBJ1-2; possibly TRBD1 for D (6 bases). This CDR3 region has 16 residues. V dropped 4 bases and J dropped 0 bases, with 15 bases sitting between them. Germline values: CDR1 LGHDT, CDR2 YNNKEL (reference sequence).

The chain uses TRBV14 and TRBJ2-6, with D possibly TRBD1 on 5 matching bases. The CDR3 runs 20 residues. The V gene lost 0 bases and the J gene lost 0 bases, with 18 bases spanning the gap. The V gene's germline CDR1 is SGHDN and CDR2 FVKESK. CDR3 region: CASSQEKDRNFYSGANVLTF. CDR3 coding DNA: TGTGCCAGCAGCCAAGAAAAAGACAGAAACTTTTACTCTGGGGCCAACGTCCTGACTTTC. Based on the CDR3 plus reference TRBV14 and TRBJ2-6, the full variable domain is EAGVTQFPSHSVIEKGQTVTLRCDPISGHDNLYWYRRVMGKEIKFLLHFVKESKQDESGMPNNRFLAERTGGTYSTLKVQPAELEDSGVYFCASSQEKDRNFYSGANVLTFGAGSRLTVL.

The chain joins TRBV28 to TRBJ1-5; D might be TRBD1 (5 bases). Between the trimmed V and J ends, which lost 3 bases and 3 bases, there was a span of 9 bases. The CDR3 contains 14 residues. The germline V gene encodes CDR1 MDHEN and CDR2 SYDVKM. The CDR3 is CASSFRGYNQPQHF. The CDR3 DNA is TGTGCCAGCAGTTTTAGGGGTTACAATCAGCCCCAGCATTTT.

This chain joins TRBV7-3 and TRBJ2-3, with 8 positions matching TRBD1. The J segment lost 2 bases and the V segment lost 2 bases, leaving 9 bases of the junction unmatched. The CDR3 has 17 amino acids. The germline CDR1 and CDR2 sequences are SGHTA and FQGTGA. Written as DNA, the CDR3 is TGTGCCAGCAGCTTAGCCGGGACAGGTTCTTTCACAGATACGCAGTATTTT. Encoded protein: CASSLAGTGSFTDTQYF.

This chain uses TRBV5-1 with TRBJ2-3; 9 nucleotides match TRBD2. The CDR3 is 19 amino acids. V shed 1 base, J shed 0 bases, and the junction held 12 bases outside the gene matches. Germline V gene lookup returns CDR1 SGHRS and CDR2 YFSETQ. Written as DNA, the CDR3 is TGCGCCAGCAGCTTGACAGCGGGGGGCTTTAACCCCAGCACAGATACGCAGTATTTT. It is translated as CASSLTAGGFNPSTDTQYF.

V usage is TRBV28 and J usage is TRBJ1-4, with TRBD1 as a possible D gene (5 bases). The CDR3 length is 16 residues. V dropped 5 bases and J dropped 0 bases, with 13 bases sitting between them. Germline V gives CDR1 MDHEN, CDR2 SYDVKM. This chain's CDR3 is CASSLDRGATNEKLFF. In DNA form, the CDR3 reads TGTGCCAGCAGTCTAGATCGGGGGGCAACTAATGAAAAACTGTTTTTT. The whole variable domain, remainder taken from reference TRBV28 and TRBJ1-4, is DVKVTQSSRYLVKRTGEKVFLECVQDMDHENMFWYRQDPGLGLRLIYFSYDVKMKEKGDIPEGYSVSREKKERFSLILESASTNQTSMYLCASSLDRGATNEKLFFGSGTQLSVL.

The count of this clone is one. The chain combines TRBV9 with TRBJ1-1, with TRBD1 matching over 7 bases. From germline, CDR1 is SGDLS and CDR2 YYNGEE. This CDR3 is 16 amino acids long. Trimming cost V 4 bases and J 4 bases; bases outside gene matches: 13. This CDR3 reads CASSIDREGGFTEAFF. DNA of the CDR3: TGTGCCAGCAGCATAGACAGGGAGGGAGGATTCACTGAAGCTTTCTTT.